This TCR beta chain is from a study of T cell repertoires in cytomegalovirus infection. This CDR3 is built from 16 residues. The trim removed 10 bases at V and 0 bases at J, leaving 12 bases unmatched. Germline CDR1 and CDR2: MDHEN and SYDVKM. Regarding this clonotype: Its target is unknown.

TCRdb itself ran the reads through MiXCR, one entry per CDR3 protein. The table includes hundreds of thousands of distinct CDR3 sequences, over 25% detected once. This chain joins TRBV28 and TRBJ2-5, with 9 bases lining up with TRBD1. This TCR was sampled from a human donor in good health (CMV status not recorded). Some clones in this sample may be carry-over from other donors' samples. Sequencing was performed on cultured CD8+ T cells from PBMCs, taken from culture after CMV antigen stimulation. Here the CDR3 DNA reads TGTGCCACCCGGGACAGGGCCCCAGTGTACCAAGAGACCCAGTACTTC. Residues: CATRDRAPVYQETQYF.